This T cell receptor beta chain was retrieved from a study of blood T cell repertoires in COVID-19. At the level of the study: Acute and convalescent COVID-19 specimens originated in the United States, Italy and Spain.

Data came from immunoSEQ multiplex PCR; TCRdb stores just in-frame clones and leaves some out. This sample yields approximately 210,000 clones, of which 81% are seen a single time; around 9% belongs to the top ten. The germline gives CDR1 LGHDT, CDR2 YNNKEL (reference sequence). Trimming removed 1 base from V and 4 bases from J, with 7 bases in between. The CDR3 spans 13 residues. Living in roughly 25 US areas, the participants were between roughly 18 and 89 years of age. Cohorts were based on clinical histories the participants reported. This TCR came from a woman between 45 and 60 years old with acute COVID-19. Sequencing was performed on PBMCs or T cells enriched from blood (not recorded which). V usage is TRBV3-1 (or the pseudogene TRBV3-2) and J usage is TRBJ1-1; D uncertain. The CDR3 reads CASSQVRSTEAFF. The CDR3 nucleotides read TGTGCCAGCAGCCAAGTTCGTTCCACTGAAGCTTTCTTT.